This T cell receptor (beta chain) was recorded in a study of blood T cell repertoires in COVID-19. Study at large: Whether acute or convalescent, the COVID-19 samples came from the United States, Italy and Spain. From T cells, B-cell-depleted T cells, or PBMCs came the material, which was cDNA or gDNA.

V was trimmed by 5 bases and J by 6 bases, leaving 11 bases between them. Germline V CDR1 and CDR2: MNHEY, SMNVEV (reference sequence). CDR3 length: 12 amino acids. In the original workflow: Estimation of nucleated cell counts was performed using reference gene primer amplification. This table comes from immunoSEQ multiplex PCR, and its TCRdb copy is limited to in-frame clones, with some not included. That table supplies the V and J calls and clone size; D and trimming were determined from the DNA. This sample has about 58,000 clones, with around 78% found just once. The rearrangement joins TRBV27 to TRBJ2-7, with D possibly being TRBD1 (6 bases). The sample was peripheral blood. This sequence originates from a human donor in a cohort sampled during active COVID-19. This chain's CDR3 is CASSIQGSEQYF. The CDR3 DNA reads TGTGCCAGCAGTATACAGGGATCCGAGCAGTACTTC.